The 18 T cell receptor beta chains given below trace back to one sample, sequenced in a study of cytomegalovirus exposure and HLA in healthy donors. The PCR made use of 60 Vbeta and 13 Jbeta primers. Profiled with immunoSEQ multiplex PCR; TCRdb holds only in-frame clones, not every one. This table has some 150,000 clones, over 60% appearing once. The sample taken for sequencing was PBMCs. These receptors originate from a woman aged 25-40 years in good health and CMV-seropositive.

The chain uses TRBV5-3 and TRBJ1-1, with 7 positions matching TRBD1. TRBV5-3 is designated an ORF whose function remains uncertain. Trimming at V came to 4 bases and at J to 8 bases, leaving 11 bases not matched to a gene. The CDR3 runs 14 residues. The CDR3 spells CARSPTDRAREAFF. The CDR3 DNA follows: TGTGCCAGAAGCCCTACCGACAGGGCCCGAGAAGCTTTCTTT.

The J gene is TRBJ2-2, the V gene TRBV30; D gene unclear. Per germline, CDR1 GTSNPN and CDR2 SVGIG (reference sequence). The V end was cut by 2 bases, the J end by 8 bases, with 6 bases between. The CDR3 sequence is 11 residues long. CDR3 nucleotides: TGTGCCTGGAGTCTCCTTGGGGAGCTGTTTTTT. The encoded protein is CAWSLLGELFF.

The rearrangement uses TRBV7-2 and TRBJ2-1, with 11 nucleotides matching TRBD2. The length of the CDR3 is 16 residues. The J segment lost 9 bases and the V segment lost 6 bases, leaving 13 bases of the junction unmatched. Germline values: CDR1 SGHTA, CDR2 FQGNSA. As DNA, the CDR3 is TGTGCCAGCAGGCTAGCGGGAGGCCAAGCGTTAAGTGAGCAGTTCTTC. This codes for CASRLAGGQALSEQFF.

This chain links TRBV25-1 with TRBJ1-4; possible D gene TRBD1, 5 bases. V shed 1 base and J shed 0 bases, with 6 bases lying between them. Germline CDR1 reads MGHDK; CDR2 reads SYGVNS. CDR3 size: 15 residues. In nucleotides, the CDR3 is TGTGCCAGCAGTGAATGGGGCGCAACTAATGAAAAACTGTTTTTT. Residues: CASSEWGATNEKLFF.

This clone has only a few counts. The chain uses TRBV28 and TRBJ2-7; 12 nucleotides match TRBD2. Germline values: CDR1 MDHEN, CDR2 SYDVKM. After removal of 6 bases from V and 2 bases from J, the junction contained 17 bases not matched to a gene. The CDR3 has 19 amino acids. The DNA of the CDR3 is TGTGCCAGCAGCCAAGCTCCCTTGATCGGACTAGCGGGAACCTACGAGCAGTACTTC. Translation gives CASSQAPLIGLAGTYEQYF. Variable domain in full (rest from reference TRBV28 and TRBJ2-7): DVKVTQSSRYLVKRTGEKVFLECVQDMDHENMFWYRQDPGLGLRLIYFSYDVKMKEKGDIPEGYSVSREKKERFSLILESASTNQTSMYLCASSQAPLIGLAGTYEQYFGPGTRLTVT.

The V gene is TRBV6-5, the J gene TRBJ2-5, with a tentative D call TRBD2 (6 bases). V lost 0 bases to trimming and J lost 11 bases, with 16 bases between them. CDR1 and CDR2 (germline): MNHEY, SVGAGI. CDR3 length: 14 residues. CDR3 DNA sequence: TGTGCCAGCAGTTACTCTAGGGATTCGGGGGAGCAGTACTTC. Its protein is CASSYSRDSGEQYF.

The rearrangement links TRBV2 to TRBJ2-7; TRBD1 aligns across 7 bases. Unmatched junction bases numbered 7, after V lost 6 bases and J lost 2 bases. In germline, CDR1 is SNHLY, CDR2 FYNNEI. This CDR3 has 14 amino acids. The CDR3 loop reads CASRAGTETYEQYF. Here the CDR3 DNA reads TGTGCCAGCAGGGCCGGGACAGAGACCTACGAGCAGTACTTC.

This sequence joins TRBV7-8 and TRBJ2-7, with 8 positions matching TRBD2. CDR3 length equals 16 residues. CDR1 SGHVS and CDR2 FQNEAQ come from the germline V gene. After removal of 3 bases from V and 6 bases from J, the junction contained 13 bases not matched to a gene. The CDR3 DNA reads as TGTGCCAGCAGCTTCCGATTCCGCGGGAGGCCAGGCGAGCAGTACTTC. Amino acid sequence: CASSFRFRGRPGEQYF.

Written as DNA, the CDR3 is TGCGCCAGCAGCTTGGCCGGGGGGAGTCAGCCCCAGCATTTT. This sequence encodes CASSLAGGSQPQHF. The chain links TRBV5-1 to TRBJ1-5; D possibly corresponds to TRBD1 (5 bases). Trimming left V 0 bases short and J 6 bases short, with 10 bases between. This CDR3 has 14 amino acids. The V gene's germline CDR1 is SGHRS and CDR2 YFSETQ.

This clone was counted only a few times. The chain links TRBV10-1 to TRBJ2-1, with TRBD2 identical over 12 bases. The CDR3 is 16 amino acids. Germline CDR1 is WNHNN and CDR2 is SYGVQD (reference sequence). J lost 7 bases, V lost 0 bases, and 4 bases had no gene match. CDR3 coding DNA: TGCGCCAGCAGTGAGTCAAACGGACTAGCGGGAAATGAGCAGTTCTTC. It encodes CASSESNGLAGNEQFF.

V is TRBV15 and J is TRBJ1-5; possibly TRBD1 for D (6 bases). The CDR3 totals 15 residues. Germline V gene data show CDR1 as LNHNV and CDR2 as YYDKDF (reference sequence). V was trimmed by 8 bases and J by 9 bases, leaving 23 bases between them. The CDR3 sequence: CATGTEQQGVRPQHF. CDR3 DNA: TGTGCCACCGGGACCGAACAACAGGGAGTGAGGCCCCAGCATTTT. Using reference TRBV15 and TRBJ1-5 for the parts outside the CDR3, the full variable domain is DAMVIQNPRYQVTQFGKPVTLSCSQTLNHNVMYWYQQKSSQAPKLLFHYYDKDFNNEADTPDNFQSRRPNTSFCFLDIRSPGLGDTAMYLCATGTEQQGVRPQHFGDGTRLSIL.

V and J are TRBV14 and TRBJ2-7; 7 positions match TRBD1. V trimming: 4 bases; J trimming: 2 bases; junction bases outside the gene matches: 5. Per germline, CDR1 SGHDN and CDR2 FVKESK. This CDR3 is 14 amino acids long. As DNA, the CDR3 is TGTGCCAGCAGCCCCACAGGGGTCGCCTACGAGCAGTACTTC. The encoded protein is CASSPTGVAYEQYF.

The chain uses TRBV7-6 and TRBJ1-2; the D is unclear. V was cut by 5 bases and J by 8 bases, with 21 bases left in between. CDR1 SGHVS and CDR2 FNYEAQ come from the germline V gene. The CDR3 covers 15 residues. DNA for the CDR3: TGTGCCAGCAGCCCCGGGAGTGGATCTATGTACGGCTACACCTTC. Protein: CASSPGSGSMYGYTF.

The CDR3 is CARSFYSRRGSYEQYF. The CDR3 DNA is TGTGCCAGAAGCTTTTACTCTCGCAGGGGCTCCTACGAGCAGTACTTC. The rearrangement links TRBV5-3 to TRBJ2-7; tentatively, D is TRBD1 (6 bases). TRBV5-3 is an open reading frame, and its role is uncertain. V dropped 2 bases and J dropped 0 bases, with 15 bases sitting between them. There are 16 residues in the CDR3.

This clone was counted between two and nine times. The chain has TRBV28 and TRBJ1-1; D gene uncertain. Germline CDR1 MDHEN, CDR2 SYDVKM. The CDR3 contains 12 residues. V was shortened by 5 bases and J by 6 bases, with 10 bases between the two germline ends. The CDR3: CASSRTGAEAFF. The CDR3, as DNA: TGTGCCAGCAGTCGAACCGGAGCTGAAGCTTTCTTT.

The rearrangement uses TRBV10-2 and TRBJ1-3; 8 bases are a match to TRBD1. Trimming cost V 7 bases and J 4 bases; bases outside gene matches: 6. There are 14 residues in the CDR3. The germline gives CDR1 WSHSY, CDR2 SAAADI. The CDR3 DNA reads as TGCGCCAGCACCGAACCAGGGGGCGGAAACACCATATATTTT. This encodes CASTEPGGGNTIYF.

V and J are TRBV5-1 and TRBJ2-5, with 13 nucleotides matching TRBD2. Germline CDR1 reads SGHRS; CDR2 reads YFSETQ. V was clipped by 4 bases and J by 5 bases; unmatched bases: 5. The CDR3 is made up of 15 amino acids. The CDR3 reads CASSVLAGGPETQYF. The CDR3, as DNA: TGCGCCAGCAGCGTACTAGCGGGGGGGCCGGAGACCCAGTACTTC.

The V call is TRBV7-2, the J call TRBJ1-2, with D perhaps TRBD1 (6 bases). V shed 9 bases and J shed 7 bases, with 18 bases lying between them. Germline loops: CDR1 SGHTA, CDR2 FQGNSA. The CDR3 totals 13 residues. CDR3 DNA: TGTGCCAGTCGGGCAGGGGCGAGGGGTGGCTACACCTTC. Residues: CASRAGARGGYTF. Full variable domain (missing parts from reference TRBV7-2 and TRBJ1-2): GAGVSQSPSNKVTEKGKDVELRCDPISGHTALYWYRQSLGQGLEFLIYFQGNSAPDKSGLPSDRFSAERTGGSVSTLTIQRTQQEDSAVYLCASRAGARGGYTFGSGTRLTVV.